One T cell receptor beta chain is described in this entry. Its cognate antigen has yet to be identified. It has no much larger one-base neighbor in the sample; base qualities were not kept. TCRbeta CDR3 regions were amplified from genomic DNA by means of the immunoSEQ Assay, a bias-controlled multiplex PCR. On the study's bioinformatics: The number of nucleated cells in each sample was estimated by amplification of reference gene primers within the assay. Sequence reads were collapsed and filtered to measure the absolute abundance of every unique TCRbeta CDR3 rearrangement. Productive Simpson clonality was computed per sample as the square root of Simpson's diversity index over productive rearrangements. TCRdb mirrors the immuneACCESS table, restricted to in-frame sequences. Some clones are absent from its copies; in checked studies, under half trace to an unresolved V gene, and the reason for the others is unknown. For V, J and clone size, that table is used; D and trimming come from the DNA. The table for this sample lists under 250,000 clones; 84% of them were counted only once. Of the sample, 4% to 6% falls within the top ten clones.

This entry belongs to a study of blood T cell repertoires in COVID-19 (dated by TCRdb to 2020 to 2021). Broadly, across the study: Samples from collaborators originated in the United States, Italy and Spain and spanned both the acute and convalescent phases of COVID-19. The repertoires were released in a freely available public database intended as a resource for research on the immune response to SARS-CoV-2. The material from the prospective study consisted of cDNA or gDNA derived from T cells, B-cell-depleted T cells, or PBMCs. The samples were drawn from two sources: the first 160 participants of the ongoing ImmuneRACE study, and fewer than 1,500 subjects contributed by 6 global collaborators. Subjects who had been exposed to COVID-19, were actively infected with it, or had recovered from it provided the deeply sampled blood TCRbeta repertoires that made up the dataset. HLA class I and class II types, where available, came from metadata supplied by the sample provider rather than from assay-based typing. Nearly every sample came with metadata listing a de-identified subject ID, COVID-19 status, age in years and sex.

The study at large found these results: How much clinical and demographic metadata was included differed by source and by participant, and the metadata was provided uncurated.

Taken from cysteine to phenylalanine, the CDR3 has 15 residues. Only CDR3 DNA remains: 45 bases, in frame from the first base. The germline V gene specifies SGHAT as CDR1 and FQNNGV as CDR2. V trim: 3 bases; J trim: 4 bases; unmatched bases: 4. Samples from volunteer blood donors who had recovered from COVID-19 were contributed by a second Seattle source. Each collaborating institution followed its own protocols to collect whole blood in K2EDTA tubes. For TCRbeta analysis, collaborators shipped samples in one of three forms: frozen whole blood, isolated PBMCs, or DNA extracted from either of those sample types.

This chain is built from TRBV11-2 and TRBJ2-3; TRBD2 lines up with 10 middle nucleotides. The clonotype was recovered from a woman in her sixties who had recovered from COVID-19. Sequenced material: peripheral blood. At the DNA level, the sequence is TGTGCCAGCAGCTTTCTAGCGGGGGTTCCAGATACGCAGTATTTT. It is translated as CASSFLAGVPDTQYF.